These 22 T cell receptor beta chains originate from one sample sequenced in a study of glioma-infiltrating T cells after dendritic cell vaccination (dated by TCRdb to the mid-2010s). Receptor libraries were prepared by the immunoSEQ multiplex PCR assay. TCRdb retrieved this table from immuneACCESS and kept in-frame rearrangements only. Not all clones are present; in checked studies, unresolved V genes account for under half, and no reason is known for the remainder. This sample is represented by 90,000 to 140,000 clones; about 90% of them were singletons. The ten top clones hold 2.7% of the sample. The time point label of this sample denotes: after dendritic cell vaccination, including at tumor progression/relapse. This material consisted of blood, taken after dendritic cell vaccination. The receptors derive from a human donor with glioblastoma.

J is TRBJ1-1 and V is TRBV5-1; 8 bases match TRBD1. With V trimmed by 3 bases and J by 0 bases, 10 bases remained unmatched. Looked up from germline, CDR1 is SGHRS and CDR2 is YFSETQ. The CDR3 has 17 residues. CDR3 coding DNA: TGCGCCAGCAGCTCCACAGGGGGGGGTTTTCTGAACACTGAAGCTTTCTTT. This gives the protein CASSSTGGGFLNTEAFF.

The rearrangement joins TRBV10-1 to TRBJ2-2, with a possible D match to TRBD2 (5 bases). The germline V gene encodes CDR1 WNHNN and CDR2 SYGVQD (reference sequence). The CDR3 is 15 residues long. Trimming left V 2 bases short and J 3 bases short, with 10 bases between. CDR3 sequence (DNA): TGCGCCAGCAGTGAGGGGGAGTGGGACACCGGGGAGCTGTTTTTT. It specifies CASSEGEWDTGELFF.

This chain uses TRBV4-1 with TRBJ2-1; 9 nucleotides match TRBD2. Per germline, CDR1 MGHRA and CDR2 YSYEKL. Trimming took 0 bases from V and 6 from J; bases not matched to a gene: 6. The CDR3 is 16 residues long. The CDR3, as DNA: TGCGCCAGCAGCCAAGAGGCTAGCGGGGTCCTCAATGAGCAGTTCTTC. It specifies CASSQEASGVLNEQFF.

This clone has only one observation. The genes are TRBV9 and TRBJ1-1; perhaps TRBD1 as D (6 bases). The CDR3 totals 14 residues. Germline values: CDR1 SGDLS, CDR2 YYNGEE. The V gene lost 0 bases and the J gene lost 7 bases, with 13 bases spanning the gap. DNA for the CDR3: TGTGCCAGCAGCGTAGGGGGGTGGACAGTTGAAGCTTTCTTT. Its translation is CASSVGGWTVEAFF.

The rearrangement joins TRBV30 to TRBJ1-2; no firm D call. Per the germline V gene, CDR1 is GTSNPN and CDR2 is SVGIG (reference sequence). The CDR3 contains 11 residues. V was trimmed by 2 bases and J by 3 bases, leaving 4 bases between them. CDR3 nucleotide sequence: TGTGCCTGGAGTCTTGACTATGGCTACACCTTC. It codes for CAWSLDYGYTF.

The chain has TRBV2 and TRBJ1-4; D ambiguous. CDR3 length equals 13 residues. Trimming stripped 4 bases from V and 6 bases from J, with 9 bases between. CDR1 is SNHLY, CDR2 FYNNEI, per germline. The CDR3 coding sequence is TGTGCCAGCAGTGCCGTGGCCTATGAAAAACTGTTTTTT. This codes for CASSAVAYEKLFF. Filled out from reference TRBV2 and TRBJ1-4, the complete variable domain reads EPEVTQTPSHQVTQMGQEVILRCVPISNHLYFYWYRQILGQKVEFLVSFYNNEISEKSEIFDDQFSVERPDGSNFTLKIRSTKLEDSAMYFCASSAVAYEKLFFGSGTQLSVL.

In DNA, the CDR3 is TGCGCCAGCAGCCAAGGGAGAGGTCAGCCCCAGCATTTT. Protein: CASSQGRGQPQHF. The V gene is TRBV4-1, the J gene TRBJ1-5, with D unclear. Deletions cut 1 base from V and 6 bases from J, with 7 bases between. The CDR3 sequence is 13 residues long. The germline CDR1 and CDR2 sequences are MGHRA and YSYEKL.

Only a few counts were recorded for this clone. The chain carries TRBV11-3 and TRBJ2-1, with 15 bases matching TRBD2. V lost 2 bases and J lost 9; bases outside the gene matches: 8. The CDR3 is 17 residues long. Germline V lookup: CDR1 SGHNT, CDR2 YENEEA. CDR3 nucleotide sequence: TGTGCCAGCAGCTTACCCGGACTAGCGGGAGGGCCGGGTGAGCAGTTCTTC. Its translation: CASSLPGLAGGPGEQFF.

V and J are TRBV7-2 and TRBJ2-1; TRBD2 matches at 7 bases. V shed 7 bases, J shed 1 base, and the junction held 4 bases outside the gene matches. The length of the CDR3 is 14 residues. CDR1 and CDR2 (germline): SGHTA, FQGNSA. The CDR3 DNA reads as TGTGCCAGCAAGCCTAGCGGTTCCTACAATGAGCAGTTCTTC. Translating gives CASKPSGSYNEQFF.

The J gene is TRBJ1-4, the V gene TRBV6-5; D remains unclear. This CDR3 spans 15 amino acids. Germline lookup yields CDR1 MNHEY and CDR2 SVGAGI. Trimming removed 2 bases at V and 6 bases at J, with 13 bases between. The CDR3 bases are TGTGCCAGCAGTTACCGGGGATCAGGTGATGAAAAACTGTTTTTT. It codes for CASSYRGSGDEKLFF.

The chain carries TRBV19 and TRBJ1-2, with TRBD1 matching over 11 bases. The CDR3 totals 17 residues. Germline trimming cut 5 bases from V and 5 bases from J; bases unmatched to any gene: 13. CDR1 and CDR2 from the germline V gene are LNHDA and SQIVND (reference sequence). The CDR3 region has the DNA TGTGCCAGTAGTCCCATGTCCGGGACAGGGGGAAGTTATGGCTACACCTTC. Translated, it gives CASSPMSGTGGSYGYTF.

The chain is built from TRBV2 and TRBJ2-2; D call uncertain. Germline V lookup: CDR1 SNHLY, CDR2 FYNNEI. The CDR3 loop spans 14 amino acids. V shed 0 bases and J shed 6 bases, with 8 bases lying between them. The DNA for the CDR3 is TGTGCCAGCAGTGAAGCGTTACATTCCGGGGAGCTGTTTTTT. Protein: CASSEALHSGELFF. The full variable domain, completed using reference TRBV2 and TRBJ2-2, is EPEVTQTPSHQVTQMGQEVILRCVPISNHLYFYWYRQILGQKVEFLVSFYNNEISEKSEIFDDQFSVERPDGSNFTLKIRSTKLEDSAMYFCASSEALHSGELFFGEGSRLTVL.

The chain uses TRBV10-3 and TRBJ1-1; TRBD1 agrees at 10 bases. J gave up 8 bases and V 4 bases, and 4 bases lay outside the gene matches. The CDR3 sequence is 13 residues long. Per the germline V gene, CDR1 is ENHRY and CDR2 is SYGVKD. The DNA for the CDR3 is TGTGCCATCAGTGGGGGGACAGGGGAAGAAGCTTTCTTT. Translating it yields CAISGGTGEEAFF.

V and J are TRBV11-3 and TRBJ2-1, with TRBD2 matching 9 bases. This CDR3 spans 15 amino acids. CDR1 and CDR2 (germline): SGHNT, YENEEA. J was trimmed by 2 bases and V by 5 bases; bases with no gene match: 4. For the CDR3, the DNA is TGTGCCAGCAGCCTGCGGGGGGGCACCTACAATGAGCAGTTCTTC. Translated: CASSLRGGTYNEQFF.

With respect to this clone: The junction differs from germline at one of its ends, possibly a read error. This sample also contains other DNA sequences that code for the same CDR3. The chain joins TRBV10-3 to TRBJ1-6; D gene ambiguous. Germline loops: CDR1 ENHRY, CDR2 SYGVKD. This CDR3 has 12 amino acids. CDR3 nucleotides: TGTGCCTCTCAGAACTATAATTCCCCCCTCCACTTT. It specifies CASQNYNSPLHF.

V gene TRBV2 combines with J gene TRBJ1-6; TRBD1 matches 7 bases. The CDR3 spans 13 residues. Per the germline V gene, CDR1 is SNHLY and CDR2 is FYNNEI. The V segment lost 6 bases and the J segment 6 bases; nucleotides outside the gene matches: 2. CDR3 residues: CASRTGLNSPLHF. In DNA form, the CDR3 reads TGTGCCAGCAGGACAGGGCTTAATTCACCCCTCCACTTT.

The chain joins TRBV18 to TRBJ1-6, with 9 bases identical to TRBD1. With V trimmed by 5 bases and J by 7 bases, 6 bases remained unmatched. The CDR3 is 15 amino acids. The germline gives CDR1 KGHSH, CDR2 LQKENI. The chain's CDR3 is CASSSRTGDNSPLHF. In nucleotides, the CDR3 is TGTGCCAGCTCAAGTAGGACAGGGGACAATTCACCCCTCCACTTT.

V usage is TRBV14 and J usage is TRBJ1-1; D remains ambiguous. Trimming removed 4 bases from V and 5 bases from J, with 14 bases in between. Germline V lookup: CDR1 SGHDN, CDR2 FVKESK. This CDR3 has 14 residues. The CDR3 region has the DNA TGTGCCAGCAGCCCCCCTGGCTCGGGAACTGAAGCTTTCTTT. This gives the protein CASSPPGSGTEAFF. Complete variable domain (other parts from reference TRBV14 and TRBJ1-1): EAGVTQFPSHSVIEKGQTVTLRCDPISGHDNLYWYRRVMGKEIKFLLHFVKESKQDESGMPNNRFLAERTGGTYSTLKVQPAELEDSGVYFCASSPPGSGTEAFFGQGTRLTVV.

In this sample, this clone turned up once. DNA for the CDR3: TGCGCCAGCAGCTCCTACCAAACAGGAACCGTCGGGGAGCTGTTTTTT. It translates to CASSSYQTGTVGELFF. This chain connects TRBV5-1 to TRBJ2-2; perhaps TRBD1 as D (5 bases). Trimming cost V 3 bases and J 7 bases, with 19 bases left between them. Germline CDR1 SGHRS, CDR2 YFSETQ. The CDR3 runs 16 residues.

This clone appeared once. The V gene is TRBV5-1, the J gene TRBJ1-1, with D maybe TRBD1 (6 bases). CDR3 length: 14 residues. V gave up 0 bases and J gave up 0 bases, with 6 bases separating them. The V gene's germline CDR1 is SGHRS and CDR2 YFSETQ. CDR3 residues: CASSLGDMNTEAFF. CDR3 coding DNA: TGCGCCAGCAGCTTGGGGGACATGAACACTGAAGCTTTCTTT.

The chain carries TRBV6-5 and TRBJ1-1; 8 bases are a match to TRBD1. Per the germline V gene, CDR1 is MNHEY and CDR2 is SVGAGI. The length of the CDR3 is 16 residues. The V gene end was trimmed by 4 bases and the J gene end by 5 bases; junction bases not matched to a gene: 12. CDR3 in amino acids: CASSLSPGGARTEAFF. CDR3 bases: TGTGCCAGCAGTTTATCCCCAGGGGGCGCGCGTACTGAAGCTTTCTTT.

The chain has TRBV5-4 and TRBJ1-2, with 7 bases that match TRBD1. Germline V lookup: CDR1 SGHNT, CDR2 YYREEE (reference sequence). The CDR3 sequence is 14 residues long. J lost 8 bases, V lost 5 bases, and 12 bases had no gene match. The DNA for the CDR3 is TGTGCCAGCAGGTTCCGGGACAGCGACGGAGGCTACACCTTC. Its protein product is CASRFRDSDGGYTF.